A single sample gave rise to the 11 T cell receptor beta chains below, sequenced in a study of T cell responses to AZD1222 COVID-19 vaccine. Profiling relied on immunoSEQ multiplex PCR, and the TCRdb table lists in-frame clones only, not all of them. The sample lists over 120,000 clones, about 90% occurring once. The starting material was peripheral blood, obtained 28 days after the second AZD1222 dose. These receptors came from an adult who received the AZD1222 COVID-19 vaccine.

The rearrangement uses TRBV28 and TRBJ2-5; 11 bases are shared with TRBD1. Germline lookup yields CDR1 MDHEN and CDR2 SYDVKM. The CDR3 is 14 amino acids. V was pared by 7 bases and J by 4 bases, with 5 bases of the junction left unmatched. In nucleotides, the CDR3 is TGTGCCAGCACCACCGGGACAGGGGGAGAGACCCAGTACTTC. This gives the protein CASTTGTGGETQYF.

Notes on this clone: At one of its ends the junction is not consistent with the germline gene, which may arise from a read error. V and J are TRBV19 and TRBJ1-2, with a weak D call TRBD1 (5 bases). This CDR3 region has 12 residues. Per germline, CDR1 LNHDA and CDR2 SQIVND (reference sequence). The CDR3 sequence is CASSIGATGSFF. CDR3 in DNA: TGTGCCAGTAGTATCGGGGCCACGGGAAGCTTCTTC. The entire variable domain, with the rest obtained from reference TRBV19 and TRBJ1-2, is as follows: DGGITQSPKYLFRKEGQNVTLSCEQNLNHDAMYWYRQDPGQGLRLIYYSQIVNDFQKGDIAEGYSVSREKKESFPLTVTSAQKNPTAFYLCASSIGATGSFFGSGTRLTVV.

The genes are TRBV3-1 (or the pseudogene TRBV3-2) and TRBJ2-1; 7 bases match TRBD2. Per the germline V gene, CDR1 is LGHDT and CDR2 is YNNKEL (reference sequence). There are 17 residues in the CDR3. Trimming took 0 bases from V and 5 from J; bases not matched to a gene: 10. CDR3 in amino acids: CASSQDRGTTFHNEQFF. The CDR3 DNA reads as TGTGCCAGCAGCCAAGATCGAGGGACTACTTTTCACAATGAGCAGTTCTTC.

This clone was seen only once. The V and J genes are TRBV10-3 and TRBJ1-6; D is unclear. Germline assignment: CDR1 ENHRY and CDR2 SYGVKD. Trimming removed 6 bases at V and 7 bases at J, with 10 bases between. The CDR3 consists of 13 residues. The CDR3 spells CAIRQVVNSPLHF. DNA of the CDR3: TGTGCCATCAGGCAGGTAGTCAATTCACCCCTCCACTTT.

This rearrangement joins TRBV21-1 to TRBJ2-6. TRBV21-1 is listed as a pseudogene. This CDR3 has 18 amino acids. In DNA, the CDR3 is TGTGCCAGCAGCAAAGTGGACGGACGGAGCTCTGGGGCCAACGTCCTGACTTTC. Its protein product is CASSKVDGRSSGANVLTF.

The V and J genes are TRBV27 and TRBJ1-3; D might be TRBD1 (5 bases). V lost 6 bases and J lost 0, with 15 bases in between. The germline V gene encodes CDR1 MNHEY and CDR2 SMNVEV (reference sequence). The CDR3 covers 16 residues. This CDR3 is CASSPRGADSGNTIYF. CDR3 DNA: TGTGCCAGCAGCCCCCGAGGGGCAGACTCTGGAAACACCATATATTTT.

The rearrangement joins TRBV19 to TRBJ2-7; D unclear. Germline CDR1 reads LNHDA; CDR2 reads SQIVND (reference sequence). Trimming left V 1 base short and J 5 bases short, with 9 bases between. This CDR3 has 13 residues. This chain's CDR3 is CASSIGGDNEQYF. The DNA for the CDR3 is TGTGCCAGTAGTATAGGTGGCGATAACGAGCAGTACTTC.

The V and J genes are TRBV2 and TRBJ2-7; 7 bases are a match to TRBD1. The germline CDR1 and CDR2 sequences are SNHLY and FYNNEI. The junction had 7 bases not matched to a gene; V was cut back by 8 bases and J by 3 bases. CDR3 length: 13 amino acids. Here the CDR3 DNA reads TGTGCCAGCCGACCCACAGGGGTCTACGAGCAGTACTTC. It specifies CASRPTGVYEQYF.

The rearrangement joins TRBV6-5 to TRBJ2-3; 8 nucleotides agree with TRBD2. The CDR3 is 15 amino acids. With V trimmed by 4 bases and J by 0 bases, 3 bases remained unmatched. Germline assignment: CDR1 MNHEY and CDR2 SVGAGI. CDR3 sequence (DNA): TGTGCCAGCAGTTTGGCTAGCGGGAGCACAGATACGCAGTATTTT. Translating gives CASSLASGSTDTQYF.

For this clone: The junction and the germline gene differ at one end; a read error may be behind it. V gene TRBV20-1 combines with J gene TRBJ2-3; 9 nucleotides align to TRBD2. The V gene's germline CDR1 is DFQATT and CDR2 SNEGSKA (reference sequence). The CDR3 runs 11 residues. The CDR3 loop is CLAGSTDTQYF. The CDR3 coding sequence is TGTCTAGCGGGATCAACAGATACGCAGTATTTT.

In this sample, this clone turned up once. The chain is built from TRBV19 and TRBJ2-6; D gene uncertain. The V gene's germline CDR1 is LNHDA and CDR2 SQIVND (reference sequence). V was pared by 8 bases and J by 1 base, with 9 bases between. The CDR3 extends over 14 amino acids. This CDR3 reads CASLKISGANVLTF. In nucleotides, the CDR3 is TGTGCCAGTCTAAAGATATCTGGGGCCAACGTCCTGACTTTC.